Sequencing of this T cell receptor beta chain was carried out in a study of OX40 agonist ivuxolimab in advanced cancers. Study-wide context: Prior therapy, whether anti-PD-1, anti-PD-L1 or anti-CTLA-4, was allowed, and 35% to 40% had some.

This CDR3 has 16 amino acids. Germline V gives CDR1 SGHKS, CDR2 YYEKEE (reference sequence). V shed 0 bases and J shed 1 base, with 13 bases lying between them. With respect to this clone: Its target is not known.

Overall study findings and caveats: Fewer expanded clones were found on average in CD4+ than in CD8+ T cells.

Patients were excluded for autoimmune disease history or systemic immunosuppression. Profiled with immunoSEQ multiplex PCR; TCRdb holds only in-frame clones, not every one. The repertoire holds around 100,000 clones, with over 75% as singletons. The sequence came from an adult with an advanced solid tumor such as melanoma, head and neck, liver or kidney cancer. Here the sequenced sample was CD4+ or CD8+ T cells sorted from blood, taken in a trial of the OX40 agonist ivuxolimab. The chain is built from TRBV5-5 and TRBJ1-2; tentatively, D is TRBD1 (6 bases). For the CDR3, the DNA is TGTGCCAGCAGCTTGGGCCTGGCAGGGGTTAACTATGGCTACACCTTC. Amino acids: CASSLGLAGVNYGYTF. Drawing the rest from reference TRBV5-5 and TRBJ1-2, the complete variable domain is DAGVTQSPTHLIKTRGQQVTLRCSPISGHKSVSWYQQVLGQGPQFIFQYYEKEERGRGNFPDRFSARQFPNYSSELNVNALLLGDSALYLCASSLGLAGVNYGYTFGSGTRLTVV.